These 13 T cell receptor beta chains came from one sample sequenced in a study of cytomegalovirus exposure and HLA in healthy donors. The PCR was carried out with 60 Vbeta primers and 13 Jbeta primers. The method was immunoSEQ multiplex PCR; TCRdb's version includes in-frame clones alone and lacks a portion of them. The sample has fewer than 85,000 clones; the top ten hold 5%. The sequencing input was PBMCs. Receptors originate from a woman in her thirties or forties in good health and CMV-seropositive.

The chain recombines TRBV5-1 with TRBJ2-5; D not certain. The length of the CDR3 is 15 residues. Germline V gene lookup returns CDR1 SGHRS and CDR2 YFSETQ. V was trimmed by 0 bases and J by 4 bases, leaving 13 bases between them. The CDR3 reads CASSLAWSKLETQYF. CDR3 in DNA: TGCGCCAGCAGCTTGGCCTGGTCAAAACTAGAGACCCAGTACTTC.

The chain joins TRBV28 to TRBJ2-7, with 10 bases identical to TRBD2. The CDR3 consists of 13 residues. Per germline, CDR1 MDHEN and CDR2 SYDVKM. With 7 bases clipped from V and 6 bases from J, the junction kept 6 bases outside the gene matches. The CDR3 DNA follows: TGTGCCAGCACTTATACTAGCGGGATCGAGCAGTACTTC. This translates into CASTYTSGIEQYF. Full variable domain (missing parts from reference TRBV28 and TRBJ2-7): DVKVTQSSRYLVKRTGEKVFLECVQDMDHENMFWYRQDPGLGLRLIYFSYDVKMKEKGDIPEGYSVSREKKERFSLILESASTNQTSMYLCASTYTSGIEQYFGPGTRLTVT.

The chain has TRBV6-1 and TRBJ2-3; 9 bases map to TRBD2. With 10 bases clipped from V and 5 bases from J, the junction kept 7 bases outside the gene matches. From germline, CDR1 is MNHNS and CDR2 SASEGT. This CDR3 has 13 amino acids. The CDR3 is CATSGTSLDTQYF. In DNA, the CDR3 is TGTGCCACTTCCGGGACTAGCTTAGATACGCAGTATTTT.

The chain uses TRBV14 and TRBJ2-3; D is unresolved. The CDR3 has 14 amino acids. The germline V gene has CDR1 SGHDN and CDR2 FVKESK. The V end was cut by 2 bases, the J end by 6 bases, with 12 bases between. The CDR3 DNA reads as TGTGCCAGCAGCCAATGGCAGGCCTTGGATACGCAGTATTTT. The encoded protein is CASSQWQALDTQYF.

The chain is built from TRBV10-3 and TRBJ2-7, with 11 bases lining up with TRBD2. Germline V gene sequence: CDR1 ENHRY, CDR2 SYGVKD. The CDR3 totals 15 residues. After removal of 6 bases from V and 1 base from J, the junction contained 5 bases not matched to a gene. The CDR3 DNA sequence: TGTGCCATCAGGGGGACTAGCGGCAGATCCTACGAGCAGTACTTC. This translates into CAIRGTSGRSYEQYF.

This chain joins TRBV9 and TRBJ2-1; D perhaps matches TRBD2 (6 bases). The CDR3 is made up of 16 amino acids. The germline CDR1 and CDR2 sequences are SGDLS and YYNGEE. Trimming cost V 4 bases and J 3 bases, with 17 bases left between them. The CDR3 DNA is TGTGCCAGCAGCCCCTCAGGGCAGGGAGGCTACAATGAGCAGTTCTTC. This gives the protein CASSPSGQGGYNEQFF.

This chain joins TRBV19 and TRBJ2-3; 11 bases are shared with TRBD2. Trimming took 2 bases from V and 0 from J; bases not matched to a gene: 4. CDR3 length: 17 amino acids. Germline CDR1 LNHDA, CDR2 SQIVND (reference sequence). The CDR3 protein is CASSIKTSGVSTDTQYF. DNA of the CDR3: TGTGCCAGTAGTATAAAGACTAGCGGGGTTAGCACAGATACGCAGTATTTT.

The chain uses TRBV9 and TRBJ1-2, with D possibly being TRBD1 (5 bases). There are 15 residues in the CDR3. CDR1 and CDR2 (germline): SGDLS, YYNGEE. V lost 0 bases and J 3 bases, leaving 12 bases between the germline ends. CDR3 in amino acids: CASSVAAGSDYGYTF. Written as DNA, the CDR3 is TGTGCCAGCAGCGTAGCGGCAGGGTCTGACTATGGCTACACCTTC.

This chain connects TRBV5-1 to TRBJ2-5; 14 bases agree with TRBD2. The CDR3 consists of 17 residues. V lost 4 bases to trimming and J lost 3 bases; unmatched junction nucleotides: 8. Germline V lookup: CDR1 SGHRS, CDR2 YFSETQ. Here the CDR3 DNA reads TGCGCCAGCAGCCACGGGACTAGCGGGGGAGTAGAAGAGACCCAGTACTTC. Residues: CASSHGTSGGVEETQYF.

The chain carries TRBV9 and TRBJ1-3; unclear D gene. Looked up from germline, CDR1 is SGDLS and CDR2 is YYNGEE. This CDR3 is 14 amino acids long. V was trimmed by 2 bases and J by 8 bases, leaving 14 bases between them. The CDR3: CASSVHPRGDTIYF. In nucleotides, the CDR3 is TGTGCCAGCAGCGTCCACCCCCGGGGTGACACCATATATTTT.

Here the CDR3 reads CASSEALGEGPYNEQFF. The CDR3, as DNA: TGTGCCAGCAGTGAAGCCTTGGGGGAGGGCCCCTACAATGAGCAGTTCTTC. This chain connects TRBV6-1 to TRBJ2-1; 7 bases are shared with TRBD2. Germline-derived CDR1 and CDR2 are MNHNS and SASEGT. The V gene end was trimmed by 0 bases and the J gene end by 2 bases; junction bases not matched to a gene: 7. This CDR3 comprises 17 residues.

The chain uses TRBV28 and TRBJ2-3; D is unclear. Germline V gene data show CDR1 as MDHEN and CDR2 as SYDVKM. There are 12 residues in the CDR3. The V end lost 6 bases, the J end lost 2 bases, and 6 bases lay between the germline ends. DNA for the CDR3: TGTGCCAGCAGCGAAGCCACAGATACGCAGTATTTT. Translated: CASSEATDTQYF.

This chain connects TRBV27 to TRBJ2-3; 10 nucleotides agree with TRBD2. V lost 3 bases, J lost 3 bases, and 6 bases stayed unmatched. Germline CDR1 MNHEY, CDR2 SMNVEV (reference sequence). The CDR3 extends over 16 amino acids. CDR3 amino acids: CASSLEASGSTDTQYF. In DNA form, the CDR3 reads TGTGCCAGCAGTTTGGAAGCTAGCGGGAGTACAGATACGCAGTATTTT.